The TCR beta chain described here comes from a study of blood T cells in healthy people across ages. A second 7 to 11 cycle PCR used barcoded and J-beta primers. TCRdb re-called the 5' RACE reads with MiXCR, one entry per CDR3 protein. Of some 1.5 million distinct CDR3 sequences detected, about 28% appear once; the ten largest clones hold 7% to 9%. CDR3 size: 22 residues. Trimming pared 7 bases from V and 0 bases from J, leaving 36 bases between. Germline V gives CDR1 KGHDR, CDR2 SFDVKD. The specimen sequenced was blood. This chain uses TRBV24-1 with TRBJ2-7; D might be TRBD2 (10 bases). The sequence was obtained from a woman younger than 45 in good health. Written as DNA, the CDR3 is TGTGCCACCAGAAGGACAGGGGACGCACCGGGACTAGCGCAGGTTTACTCCTACGAGCAGTACTTC. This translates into CATRRTGDAPGLAQVYSYEQYF.